The rows below give T cell receptor beta chains drawn from one sample of a study of CD8 T cells in ankylosing spondylitis. TCRdb processed the 5' RACE reads anew with MiXCR; each CDR3 protein has one entry. The table has some 200,000 distinct CDR3 sequences, about 7% seen once. The sequenced sample consisted of blood, either unsorted or a sorted T cell fraction (not recorded which). The receptors derive from a male donor with ankylosing spondylitis. CDR3s include the opening cysteine and the closing phenylalanine or tryptophan. A D gene is named only where the DNA matches it firmly. The size field is filled for only some rows; it gives once, few, many or a size class.

DNA: TGCAGCGTTGCGACAGGGAACTATGGCTACACCTTC; CDR3: CSVATGNYGYTF; size: NA; D: TRBD1; J: TRBJ1-2; V: TRBV29-1
DNA: TGCAGTGCTAAGGAAGCGGGACAAACTTACAATGAGCAGTTCTTC; CDR3: CSAKEAGQTYNEQFF; size: many; D: NA; J: TRBJ2-1; V: TRBV20-1
DNA: TGTGCCAGCAGTTTACTACCCAGGCAGATTGAAGCTTTCTTT; CDR3: CASSLLPRQIEAFF; size: many; D: NA; J: TRBJ1-1; V: TRBV28
DNA: TGTGCCAGCAGGGTACGGGGGAGCAATCAGCCCCAGCATTTT; CDR3: CASRVRGSNQPQHF; size: many; D: NA; J: TRBJ1-5; V: TRBV2
DNA: TGTGCCAGCAGCTTAGGAGCGGGGACCGGGGAGCTGTTTTTT; CDR3: CASSLGAGTGELFF; size: few; D: TRBD2; J: TRBJ2-2; V: TRBV7-2
DNA: TGTGCCAGCAGTTTAGGGGGTATAGCGGGCGAGCAGTACTTC; CDR3: CASSLGGIAGEQYF; size: NA; D: TRBD2; J: TRBJ2-7; V: TRBV28
DNA: TGCGCCAGCACCCCCGGGAGAGGGGCTGGAAACACCATATATTTT; CDR3: CASTPGRGAGNTIYF; size: many; D: NA; J: TRBJ1-3; V: TRBV4-3
DNA: TGCAGTGCTAGAGATCTCAGTCTGCCGACCAATGAGCAGTTCTTC; CDR3: CSARDLSLPTNEQFF; size: few; D: NA; J: TRBJ2-1; V: TRBV20-1
DNA: TGTGCCACCAGCTGGACAGGGGTGACAAAGCGGCCCACAGATACGCAGTATTTT; CDR3: CATSWTGVTKRPTDTQYF; size: NA; D: TRBD1; J: TRBJ2-3; V: TRBV15
DNA: TGTGCCAGCAGTTTACCACTGACAGGGGGAGATTCACCCCTCCACTTT; CDR3: CASSLPLTGGDSPLHF; size: many; D: TRBD1; J: TRBJ1-6; V: TRBV28
DNA: TGTGCCAGCAGTTGGGGGGGGGCCAACGTCCTGACTTTC; CDR3: CASSWGGANVLTF; size: few; D: NA; J: TRBJ2-6; V: TRBV27
DNA: TGTGCCAGCAGCCGGTTCAGCGGGACTATCAATGAGCAGTTCTTC; CDR3: CASSRFSGTINEQFF; size: many; D: TRBD2; J: TRBJ2-1; V: TRBV2
DNA: TGCGCCAGCAGCTTGGACCACGACGTCAGACAGGGCATCTATGGCTACACCTTC; CDR3: CASSLDHDVRQGIYGYTF; size: many; D: TRBD1; J: TRBJ1-2; V: TRBV5-1
DNA: TGCAGCGTTGTGGACTCTAAAACCGGGGAGCTGTTTTTT; CDR3: CSVVDSKTGELFF; size: NA; D: NA; J: TRBJ2-2; V: TRBV29-1
DNA: TGTGCCAGCAGCCAGGGACGCCGACTAGCGGGGAGCACAGATACGCAGTATTTT; CDR3: CASSQGRRLAGSTDTQYF; size: few; D: TRBD2; J: TRBJ2-3; V: TRBV4-2
DNA: TGTGCCAGCAGCGTGACTTCTGGAAACACCATATATTTT; CDR3: CASSVTSGNTIYF; size: few; D: NA; J: TRBJ1-3; V: TRBV9
DNA: TGTGCCAGCACCACTATTGGGGGCGCAGCCTACGAGCAGTACTTC; CDR3: CASTTIGGAAYEQYF; size: many; D: NA; J: TRBJ2-7; V: TRBV28
DNA: TGTGCCAGCAGTCTGGATCCGGGAACAGTCGGGAACACTGAAGCTTTCTTT; CDR3: CASSLDPGTVGNTEAFF; size: many; D: NA; J: TRBJ1-1; V: TRBV7-2
DNA: TGTGCCAGCAGGGCCTACCACAATCAGCCCCAGCATTTT; CDR3: CASRAYHNQPQHF; size: many; D: NA; J: TRBJ1-5; V: TRBV6-1
DNA: TGTGCCAGCAGCTCAACCCAGGACCCTAATCAGCCCCAGCATTTT; CDR3: CASSSTQDPNQPQHF; size: many; D: NA; J: TRBJ1-5; V: TRBV7-9
DNA: TGTGCCAGCAGTTTGGGGACAGGTCTAGGAGGAAACACCATATATTTT; CDR3: CASSLGTGLGGNTIYF; size: many; D: TRBD1; J: TRBJ1-3; V: TRBV6-5
DNA: TGTGCCAGCAGGACAGGGGGCATGAACACTGAAGCTTTCTTT; CDR3: CASRTGGMNTEAFF; size: few; D: TRBD1; J: TRBJ1-1; V: TRBV6-2/TRBV6-3
DNA: TGTGCCAGCAGTTTATCTGATGGGCTTTACGAGCAGTACTTC; CDR3: CASSLSDGLYEQYF; size: few; D: NA; J: TRBJ2-7; V: TRBV27
DNA: TGTGCCAGCAGCTCAGGGGTCCGTGGCTACACCTTC; CDR3: CASSSGVRGYTF; size: few; D: NA; J: TRBJ1-2; V: TRBV5-4
DNA: TGCGCCAGCAGCCAAGGACAGGGGAACAATCAGCCCCAGCATTTT; CDR3: CASSQGQGNNQPQHF; size: many; D: TRBD1; J: TRBJ1-5; V: TRBV4-3
DNA: TGCGCCAGCAGCCAATGGCGTACGGACTATGGCTACACCTTC; CDR3: CASSQWRTDYGYTF; size: many; D: NA; J: TRBJ1-2; V: TRBV4-3
DNA: TGTGCCAGCAGCCACAGTTCTAGGTATGGCTACACCTTC; CDR3: CASSHSSRYGYTF; size: many; D: NA; J: TRBJ1-2; V: TRBV7-2
DNA: TGCGCCAGCAGCCCGGGACTAGCGGGAGTCCTGGAGACCCAGTACTTC; CDR3: CASSPGLAGVLETQYF; size: NA; D: TRBD2; J: TRBJ2-5; V: TRBV4-3
DNA: TGTGCCACCAGTTCGGGCTCTAATTCACCCCTCCACTTT; CDR3: CATSSGSNSPLHF; size: many; D: NA; J: TRBJ1-6; V: TRBV24-1
DNA: TGTGCCAGCAGTCCCCATTACGGGGAGGTTGGGGAACTGTTTTTT; CDR3: CASSPHYGEVGELFF; size: many; D: NA; J: TRBJ1-4; V: TRBV27
DNA: TGTGCCAGCAGCCTTGGGGAGGCAGGATTGTATGGCTACACCTTC; CDR3: CASSLGEAGLYGYTF; size: many; D: NA; J: TRBJ1-2; V: TRBV4-2
DNA: TGTGCCAGCAGTTTAACTAATCCCTCTGGGGCCAACGTCCTGACTTTC; CDR3: CASSLTNPSGANVLTF; size: many; D: NA; J: TRBJ2-6; V: TRBV27
DNA: TGTGCCAGCAGTTGGTCCCCTGTACATGAGCAGTTCTTC; CDR3: CASSWSPVHEQFF; size: many; D: NA; J: TRBJ2-1; V: TRBV27
DNA: TGTGCCAGCAGTCTCGGGACAGTCCGAAGACGCTCTGGGGCCAACGTCCTGACTTTC; CDR3: CASSLGTVRRRSGANVLTF; size: NA; D: TRBD1; J: TRBJ2-6; V: TRBV28
DNA: TGCAGCGTTGAATGGGCAGGGGTTCTGTACGAGCAGTACTTC; CDR3: CSVEWAGVLYEQYF; size: many; D: NA; J: TRBJ2-7; V: TRBV29-1
DNA: TGTGCCAGCAGCTTGGGGGTGCAGGGGTTTCGGCAAGAGACCCAGTACTTC; CDR3: CASSLGVQGFRQETQYF; size: few; D: NA; J: TRBJ2-5; V: TRBV5-6
DNA: TGTGCCAGCAGTCTGCTAGCGGGAGATCGTACAGATACGCAGTATTTT; CDR3: CASSLLAGDRTDTQYF; size: NA; D: TRBD2; J: TRBJ2-3; V: TRBV27